The source of this TCR beta chain is a study of cytomegalovirus exposure and HLA in healthy donors. Study observations and caveats: Common viral pathogens seemed to be connected with several of the most significant clusters, according to a later analysis. Within an earlier analysis, most TCR beta V segments proved productive either about 87% or about 30% of the time. CMV serostatus was the sole immune exposure data available.

Both 60 Vbeta primers and 13 Jbeta primers went into the PCR. Generated by immunoSEQ multiplex PCR, the TCRdb table keeps only in-frame clones and is missing some. The data contain approximately 180,000 clones, 70% to 85% of them singletons. In regard to this clone: What it binds is unknown.

This clonotype originated in a woman in her twenties or thirties in good health and CMV-seropositive. The sample consisted of PBMCs.

The CDR3 region has the DNA TGTGCCAGCAGCTTTCGGAGCGGTCCCACAGATACGCAGTATTTT. This sequence encodes CASSFRSGPTDTQYF. The chain recombines TRBV7-2 with TRBJ2-3; tentative D call: TRBD2 (5 bases). Germline-derived CDR1 and CDR2 are SGHTA and FQGNSA. The CDR3 length is 15 residues. V lost 3 bases to trimming and J lost 2 bases, with 12 bases between them.